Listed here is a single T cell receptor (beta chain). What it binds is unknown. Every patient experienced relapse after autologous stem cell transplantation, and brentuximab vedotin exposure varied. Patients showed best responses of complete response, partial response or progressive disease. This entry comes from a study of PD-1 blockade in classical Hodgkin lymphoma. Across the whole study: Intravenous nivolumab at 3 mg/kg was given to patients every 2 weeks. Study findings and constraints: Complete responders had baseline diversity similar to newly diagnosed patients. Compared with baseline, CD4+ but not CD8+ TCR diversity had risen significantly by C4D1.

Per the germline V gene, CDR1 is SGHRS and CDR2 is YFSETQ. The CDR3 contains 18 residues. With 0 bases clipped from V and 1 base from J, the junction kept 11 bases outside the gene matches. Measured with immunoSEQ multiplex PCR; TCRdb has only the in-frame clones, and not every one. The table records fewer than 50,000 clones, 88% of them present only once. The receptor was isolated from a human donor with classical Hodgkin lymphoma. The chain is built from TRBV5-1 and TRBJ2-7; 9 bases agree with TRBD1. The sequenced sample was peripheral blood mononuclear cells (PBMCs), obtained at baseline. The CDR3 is CASSLGPGQGLTSYEQYF. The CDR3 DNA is TGCGCCAGCAGCTTGGGCCCGGGACAGGGTTTAACATCCTACGAGCAGTACTTC.